These 23 T cell receptor beta chains were sequenced from one sample in a study of tumor and adjacent non-tumor tissue in lung cancer. The library came from three nested PCR rounds adapted from ARM-PCR protocols. A single record per CDR3 protein comes from TCRdb applying MiXCR to the multiplex PCR reads. This sample has some 78,000 distinct CDR3 sequences, with over 75% found just once. The template was RNA from unsorted bulk tissue. Specimen: lung tumor tissue. The receptor source for this set is a woman in her forties or fifties with non-small cell lung cancer.

Points on this clonotype: Because the CDR3 is missing its conserved closing phenylalanine or tryptophan, this is likely a read error. In DNA form, the CDR3 reads TGTGCCAGCAGCTTAGGTGTGGCAGATACGCAGTATCTA. Its translation is CASSLGVADTQYL. The J gene is TRBJ2-3, the V gene TRBV11-2; D ambiguous. The CDR3 sequence is 13 residues long. Germline loops: CDR1 SGHAT, CDR2 FQNNGV. V was trimmed by 1 base and J by 4 bases, leaving 6 bases between them.

This clonotype was seen repeatedly, ten times or more. This chain joins TRBV2 and TRBJ1-4; TRBD1 matches at 7 bases. Unmatched junction bases numbered 8, after V lost 7 bases and J lost 0 bases. CDR1 SNHLY and CDR2 FYNNEI come from the germline V gene. This CDR3 region has 16 residues. The CDR3 bases are TGTGCCAGCACTGGGACAGCCCACGCAACTAATGAAAAACTGTTTTTT. Its translation is CASTGTAHATNEKLFF. The full variable domain, its missing parts supplied by reference TRBV2 and TRBJ1-4, is EPEVTQTPSHQVTQMGQEVILRCVPISNHLYFYWYRQILGQKVEFLVSFYNNEISEKSEIFDDQFSVERPDGSNFTLKIRSTKLEDSAMYFCASTGTAHATNEKLFFGSGTQLSVL.

V and J are TRBV5-5 and TRBJ2-5; D uncertain. Looked up from germline, CDR1 is SGHKS and CDR2 is YYEKEE (reference sequence). Trimming shortened V by 7 bases and J by 2 bases, and 15 bases separated the two germline ends. The length of the CDR3 is 14 residues. CDR3 amino acids: CASCMLALQETQYF. The CDR3 DNA reads TGTGCCAGCTGCATGTTGGCTCTTCAAGAGACCCAGTACTTC.

On this clonotype itself: At one end the junction does not follow the germline gene, possibly because of a read error. The chain uses TRBV6-1 and TRBJ2-1; D gene uncertain. The germline V gene encodes CDR1 MNHNS and CDR2 SASEGT. This CDR3 has 21 amino acids. The CDR3, as DNA: TGTGCCAGCAGTGAGCGCCGGTTAGACTTCTTACTCTCAACAGCCTACAATGAGCAGATCTTC. It is translated as CASSERRLDFLLSTAYNEQIF.

To note about this clonotype: Mismatch with germline at one junction end may stem from a read error. CDR3 loop: CNVEDRQRASYNEQFF. CDR3 coding DNA: TGCAACGTTGAAGATCGCCAGCGGGCCTCATACAATGAGCAGTTCTTC. This rearrangement joins TRBV29-1 to TRBJ2-1; a weak D match, TRBD2 (6 bases). The CDR3 spans 16 residues. Germline lookup yields CDR1 SQVTM and CDR2 ANQGSEA.

Concerning this clonotype: One junction end does not reproduce the germline sequence, and a read error may be involved. The chain combines TRBV20-1 with TRBJ2-7, with 8 bases fitting TRBD2. The CDR3 covers 13 residues. Germline CDR1 is DFQATT and CDR2 is SNEGSKA (reference sequence). The CDR3 nucleotides read TGTAGTATGGGCGGGAGGAGCTCCTACGAGCAGTACTTC. This gives the protein CSMGGRSSYEQYF.

A note on this clonotype: At one of its ends the junction is not consistent with the germline gene, which may arise from a read error. The genes are TRBV11-2 and TRBJ2-1; tentatively, D is TRBD2 (6 bases). This CDR3 has 13 amino acids. Germline CDR1 reads SGHAT; CDR2 reads FQNNGV. CDR3 amino acids: CVSSLMDGSEQLF. The CDR3 DNA sequence: TGTGTCAGCAGCCTAATGGACGGGAGTGAGCAGTTATTC.

This clonotype showed up just once. A read error may account for a junction end that differs from germline. The chain uses TRBV5-5 and TRBJ2-1, with TRBD2 matching over 9 bases. Germline CDR1 reads SGHKS; CDR2 reads YYEKEE (reference sequence). The CDR3 runs to 14 residues. This CDR3 reads CASCLGLAINGQFF. The DNA for the CDR3 is TGTGCCAGCTGCCTTGGACTAGCGATCAATGGGCAGTTCTTC.

The gene calls are TRBV4-1 and TRBJ2-3; D might be TRBD2 (6 bases). The CDR3 length is 16 residues. Per the germline V gene, CDR1 is MGHRA and CDR2 is YSYEKL. The CDR3: CGISQDRVAVVDTQYF. The CDR3 DNA follows: TGCGGCATCAGCCAAGATCGGGTAGCGGTCGTAGATACGCAGTATTTT.

This clonotype was seen just once. Since no conserved phenylalanine or tryptophan closes the CDR3, a read error is the likely cause. The chain is built from TRBV7-9 and TRBJ2-7; 8 bases are a match to TRBD2. The CDR3 covers 15 residues. J gave up 3 bases and V 7 bases, and 11 bases lay outside the gene matches. The germline CDR1 and CDR2 sequences are SEHNR and FQNEAQ (reference sequence). For the CDR3, the DNA is TGTGCCAGCATTCTCGATCGGGGGGGGGTCTACGAGCAGTACTAC. Translation gives CASILDRGGVYEQYY.

Comment on this clonotype: This is likely a read error, given that the CDR3 carries no conserved phenylalanine or tryptophan at its end. The rearrangement uses TRBV5-1 and TRBJ1-1; no clear D gene. Germline V gene sequence: CDR1 SGHRS, CDR2 YFSETQ. This CDR3 comprises 12 residues. The CDR3 here is CANKSMNSEAFL. The CDR3, as DNA: TGCGCCAACAAATCAATGAACAGTGAAGCTTTCCTT.

This clonotype was seen many times. This sequence joins TRBV5-1 and TRBJ2-3; D ambiguous. CDR1 is SGHRS, CDR2 YFSETQ, per germline. The CDR3 totals 15 residues. Trimming took 0 bases from V and 0 from J, leaving 8 bases between them. The CDR3 here is CASSLEYRSTDTQYF. CDR3 DNA: TGCGCCAGCAGCTTGGAATACCGAAGCACAGATACGCAGTATTTT.

This clonotype was observed a handful of times. Sequence at one end of the junction differs from germline and may be a read error. The gene calls are TRBV11-1 and TRBJ2-3, with TRBD1 matching over 8 bases. CDR3 length: 13 residues. Germline lookup yields CDR1 SGHAT and CDR2 FQDESV (reference sequence). In nucleotides, the CDR3 is TGTCCCAGCAGATGGACAGGGATGGATATGCAGTATTTT. Its protein product is CPSRWTGMDMQYF.

As regards this clonotype: The junction departs from the called germline gene at one end, perhaps through a read error. The rearrangement links TRBV7-2 to TRBJ2-7; D possibly corresponds to TRBD2 (6 bases). Germline assignment: CDR1 SGHTA and CDR2 FQGNSA. The CDR3 runs to 14 residues. The CDR3 spells CASSLGTPGGEQYF. The CDR3 DNA sequence: TGTGCAAGCAGCTTAGGTACCCCCGGGGGCGAGCAGTACTTC.

The V call is TRBV20-1, the J call TRBJ2-1; possibly TRBD2 for D (5 bases). Germline V gene data show CDR1 as DFQATT and CDR2 as SNEGSKA (reference sequence). There are 15 residues in the CDR3. Trimming pared 7 bases from V and 8 bases from J, leaving 24 bases between. The CDR3 nucleotides read TGCAGTGTTCCCCTTGGAGGACCCTTATACGATGAGCAGTTCTTC. Translation: CSVPLGGPLYDEQFF.

About this clonotype itself: The junction departs from the called germline gene at one end, perhaps through a read error. The chain employs TRBV20-1 and TRBJ2-7; TRBD1 or TRBD2 may be the D gene (5 bases each). From germline, CDR1 is DFQATT and CDR2 SNEGSKA (reference sequence). The CDR3 sequence is 12 residues long. CDR3 region: CSDSYRTAEQYF. For the CDR3, the DNA is TGCAGTGATTCCTACAGGACTGCCGAGCAGTATTTC.

This clonotype occurred once. The junction does not match germline at one end; this may be a read error. V is TRBV7-3 and J is TRBJ2-3; D tentatively reads TRBD1 or TRBD2 (5 bases each). The CDR3 spans 14 residues. Germline V gene sequence: CDR1 SGHTA, CDR2 FQGTGA. This CDR3 reads CASSPGTYTDTHYF. The CDR3 nucleotides read TGTGCCAGCAGCCCAGGGACCTACACAGATACGCATTATTTT.

This clonotype was seen a few times. The junction departs from germline at one end; a sequencing error may be responsible. The genes are TRBV4-1 and TRBJ1-1; 7 bases are a match to TRBD1. In germline, CDR1 is MGHRA, CDR2 YSYEKL. The CDR3 totals 16 residues. The DNA of the CDR3 is TGCACCAGCAACCATGATCTCTACAGGGGGAACACTGAAGCTTTCTTT. Residues: CTSNHDLYRGNTEAFF.

About this clonotype itself: One junction end disagrees with the germline gene, perhaps due to a read error. V and J are TRBV20-1 and TRBJ2-3; D is perhaps TRBD2 (7 bases). The germline CDR1 and CDR2 sequences are DFQATT and SNEGSKA (reference sequence). The CDR3 consists of 13 residues. The CDR3 sequence is CSGVRGAFDMQYF. The CDR3 bases are TGCAGTGGGGTCCGGGGGGCCTTTGATATGCAGTATTTT.

This clonotype was recorded at least ten times. The gene calls are TRBV6-6 and TRBJ2-3; 9 bases agree with TRBD2. From germline, CDR1 is MNHNY and CDR2 SVGAGI (reference sequence). The CDR3 loop spans 17 amino acids. With V trimmed by 0 bases and J by 4 bases, 8 bases remained unmatched. The CDR3 DNA is TGTGCCAGCAGTTACTCTCGGGGTAGCGGGGGTTCAGATACGCAGTATTTT. This encodes CASSYSRGSGGSDTQYF.

This chain links TRBV6-2 or TRBV6-3 with TRBJ2-5; possibly TRBD2 for D (5 bases). Deletions cut 5 bases from V and 5 bases from J, with 18 bases between. The CDR3 is 15 residues long. Germline CDR1 reads MNHEY; CDR2 reads SVGEGT. CDR3 sequence (DNA): TGTGCCAGCAGTCTTATGAGCGGAGGCCGTGAGACCCAGTACTTC. Its translation: CASSLMSGGRETQYF.

As to this clonotype: A single base separates this from a much larger clone, so it may be a read error. The chain joins TRBV19 to TRBJ2-7; a weak D match, TRBD2 (6 bases). The CDR3 loop spans 12 amino acids. The germline gives CDR1 LNHDA, CDR2 SQIVND (reference sequence). Trimming pared 6 bases from V and 6 bases from J, leaving 12 bases between. The CDR3: CASSGSGFEQYF. The CDR3 DNA follows: TGTGCCAGTAGCGGGAGTGGGTTCGAGCAGTACTTC.

The V call is TRBV20-1, the J call TRBJ2-1; 10 nucleotides match TRBD2. CDR1 DFQATT and CDR2 SNEGSKA come from the germline V gene (reference sequence). The CDR3 runs 14 residues. The V and J ends lost 2 bases and 8 bases, in that order; junction bases with no gene match: 6. In DNA, the CDR3 is TGCAGTGCTAGAACACTAGCGGGGCGGGATGAGCAGTTCTTC. This gives the protein CSARTLAGRDEQFF.